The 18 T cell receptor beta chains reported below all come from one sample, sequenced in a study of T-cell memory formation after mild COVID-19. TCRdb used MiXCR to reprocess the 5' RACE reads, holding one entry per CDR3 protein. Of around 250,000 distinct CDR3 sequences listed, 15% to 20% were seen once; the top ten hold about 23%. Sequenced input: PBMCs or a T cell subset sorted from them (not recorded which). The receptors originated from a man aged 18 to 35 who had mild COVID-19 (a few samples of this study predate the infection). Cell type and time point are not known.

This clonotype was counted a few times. CDR3 protein: CSVVPSSYNEQFF. In DNA, the CDR3 is TGCAGCGTTGTCCCGAGCTCCTACAATGAGCAGTTCTTC. The chain combines TRBV29-1 with TRBJ2-1, with unresolved D. Germline V gene sequence: CDR1 SQVTM, CDR2 ANQGSEA. Trimming left V 4 bases short and J 0 bases short, with 7 bases between. This CDR3 has 13 amino acids.

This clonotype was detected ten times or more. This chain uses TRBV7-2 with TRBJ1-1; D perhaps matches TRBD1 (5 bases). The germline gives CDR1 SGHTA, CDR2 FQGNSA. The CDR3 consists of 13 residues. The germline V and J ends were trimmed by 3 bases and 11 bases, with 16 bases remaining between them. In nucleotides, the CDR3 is TGTGCCAGCAGCTTTATCGCGAGGGGAGAGGCTTTCTTT. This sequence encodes CASSFIARGEAFF.

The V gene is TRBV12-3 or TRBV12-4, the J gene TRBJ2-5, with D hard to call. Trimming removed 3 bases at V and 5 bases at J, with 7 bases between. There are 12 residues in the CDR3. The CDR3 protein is CASSLGYETQYF. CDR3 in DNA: TGTGCCAGCAGTTTGGGTTACGAGACCCAGTACTTC.

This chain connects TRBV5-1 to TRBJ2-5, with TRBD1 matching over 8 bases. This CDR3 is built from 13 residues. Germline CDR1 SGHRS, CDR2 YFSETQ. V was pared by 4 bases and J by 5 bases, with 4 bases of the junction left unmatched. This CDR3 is CASSGQGGETQYF. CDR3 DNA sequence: TGCGCCAGCAGCGGACAGGGTGGTGAGACCCAGTACTTC.

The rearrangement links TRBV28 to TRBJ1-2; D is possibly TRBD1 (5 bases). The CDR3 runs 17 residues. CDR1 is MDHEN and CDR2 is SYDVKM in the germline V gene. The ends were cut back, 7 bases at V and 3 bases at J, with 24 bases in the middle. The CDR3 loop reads CASNPYEGAGFDYGYTF. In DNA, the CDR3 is TGTGCCAGCAATCCTTACGAAGGGGCAGGGTTTGACTATGGCTACACCTTC.

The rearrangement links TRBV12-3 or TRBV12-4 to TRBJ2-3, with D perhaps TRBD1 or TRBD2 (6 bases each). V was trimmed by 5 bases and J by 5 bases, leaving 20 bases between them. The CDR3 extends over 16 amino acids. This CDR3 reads CASSPSGGLGIDTQYF. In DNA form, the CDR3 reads TGTGCCAGCAGTCCAAGTGGGGGGCTCGGTATAGATACGCAGTATTTT.

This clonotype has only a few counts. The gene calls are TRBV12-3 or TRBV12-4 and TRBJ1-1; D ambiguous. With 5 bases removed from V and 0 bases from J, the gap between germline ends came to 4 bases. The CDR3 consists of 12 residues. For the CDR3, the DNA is TGTGCCAGCAGTGTTGTGAACACTGAAGCTTTCTTT. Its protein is CASSVVNTEAFF.

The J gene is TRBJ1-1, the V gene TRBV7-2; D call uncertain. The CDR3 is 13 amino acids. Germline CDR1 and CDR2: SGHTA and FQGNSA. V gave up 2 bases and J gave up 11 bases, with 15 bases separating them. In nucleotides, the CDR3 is TGTGCCAGCAGCTTACGGCGAGGCAGTGGGGCTTTCTTT. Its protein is CASSLRRGSGAFF. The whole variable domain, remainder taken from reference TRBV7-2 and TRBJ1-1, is GAGVSQSPSNKVTEKGKDVELRCDPISGHTALYWYRQSLGQGLEFLIYFQGNSAPDKSGLPSDRFSAERTGGSVSTLTIQRTQQEDSAVYLCASSLRRGSGAFFGQGTRLTVV.

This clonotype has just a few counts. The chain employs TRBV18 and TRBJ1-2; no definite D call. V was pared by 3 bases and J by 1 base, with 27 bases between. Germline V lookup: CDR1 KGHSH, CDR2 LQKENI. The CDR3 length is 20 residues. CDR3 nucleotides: TGTGCCAGCTCACCGGACGGAGCACGCCTGAGATCAGCTTTTAACTATGGCTACACCTTC. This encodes CASSPDGARLRSAFNYGYTF.

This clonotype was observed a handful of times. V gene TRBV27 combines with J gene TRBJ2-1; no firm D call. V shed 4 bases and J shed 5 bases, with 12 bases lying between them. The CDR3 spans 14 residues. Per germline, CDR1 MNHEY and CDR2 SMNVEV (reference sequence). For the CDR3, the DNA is TGTGCCAGCAGTTCCTCACGGAGCAACAATGAGCAGTTCTTC. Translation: CASSSSRSNNEQFF.

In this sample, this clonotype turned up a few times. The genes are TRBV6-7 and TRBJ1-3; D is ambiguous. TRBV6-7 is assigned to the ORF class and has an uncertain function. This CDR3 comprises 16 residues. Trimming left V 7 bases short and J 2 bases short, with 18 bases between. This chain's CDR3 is CASIGPRQAAGNTIYF. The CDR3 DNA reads TGTGCCAGCATTGGTCCTCGGCAGGCGGCTGGAAACACCATATATTTT.

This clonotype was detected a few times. The CDR3 region is CASSVRDSSYEQYV. The CDR3, as DNA: TGTGCCAGCAGCGTCCGGGACAGCTCCTACGAGCAGTACGTC. The J gene is TRBJ2-7, the V gene TRBV5-5; 7 nucleotides agree with TRBD1. Germline V lookup: CDR1 SGHKS, CDR2 YYEKEE (reference sequence). The trim removed 4 bases at V and 0 bases at J, leaving 4 bases unmatched. CDR3 length equals 14 residues.

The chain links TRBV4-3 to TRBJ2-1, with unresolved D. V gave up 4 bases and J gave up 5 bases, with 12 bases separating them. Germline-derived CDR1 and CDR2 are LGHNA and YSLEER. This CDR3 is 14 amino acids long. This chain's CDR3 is CASSLQVRNNEQFF. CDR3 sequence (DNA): TGCGCCAGCAGCCTTCAGGTGAGGAACAATGAGCAGTTCTTC.

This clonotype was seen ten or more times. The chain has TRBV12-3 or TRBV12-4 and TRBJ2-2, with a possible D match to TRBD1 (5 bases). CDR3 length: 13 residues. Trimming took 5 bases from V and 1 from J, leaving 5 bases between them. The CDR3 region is CASSTGNTGELFF. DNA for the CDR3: TGTGCCAGCAGTACAGGGAACACCGGGGAGCTGTTTTTT.

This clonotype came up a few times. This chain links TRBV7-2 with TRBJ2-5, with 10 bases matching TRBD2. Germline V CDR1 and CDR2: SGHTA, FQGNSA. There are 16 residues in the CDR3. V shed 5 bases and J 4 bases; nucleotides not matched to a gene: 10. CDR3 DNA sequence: TGTGCCAGCAGCCCGTCGCAGCGGGGGGGCAGAGAGACCCAGTACTTC. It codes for CASSPSQRGGRETQYF.

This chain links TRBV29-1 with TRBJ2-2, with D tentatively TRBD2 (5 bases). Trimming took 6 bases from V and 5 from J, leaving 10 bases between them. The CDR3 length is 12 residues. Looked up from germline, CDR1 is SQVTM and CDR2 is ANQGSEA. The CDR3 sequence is CSVLDYTGELFF. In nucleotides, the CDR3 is TGCAGCGTCCTCGACTATACCGGGGAGCTGTTTTTT.

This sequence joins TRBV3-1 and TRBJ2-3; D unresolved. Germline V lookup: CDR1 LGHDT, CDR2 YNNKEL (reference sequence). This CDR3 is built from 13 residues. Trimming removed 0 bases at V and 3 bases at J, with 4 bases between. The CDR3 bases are TGTGCCAGCAGCCAAGAGGAAACAGATACGCAGTATTTT. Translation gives CASSQEETDTQYF.

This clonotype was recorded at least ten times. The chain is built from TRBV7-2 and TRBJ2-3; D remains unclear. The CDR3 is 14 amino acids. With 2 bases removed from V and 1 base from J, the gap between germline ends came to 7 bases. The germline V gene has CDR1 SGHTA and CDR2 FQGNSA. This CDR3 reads CASSLSRRTDTQYF. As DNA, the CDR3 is TGTGCCAGCAGCTTATCTCGGCGCACAGATACGCAGTATTTT.